This TCR beta chain was captured by sequencing in a study of blood T cell repertoires in COVID-19. Study as a whole: The United States, Italy and Spain provided the acute and convalescent COVID-19 samples.

The table came from immunoSEQ multiplex PCR; TCRdb's copy has only in-frame clones and leaves some out. The table lists about 240,000 clones, around 84% of them singletons. Germline CDR1 is MNHNY and CDR2 is SVGAGI (reference sequence). J gave up 7 bases and V 2 bases, and 2 bases lay outside the gene matches. CDR3 length: 14 residues. The rearrangement links TRBV6-6 to TRBJ1-6; 7 nucleotides match TRBD1. Sequencing used peripheral blood. This clonotype originated in a woman under 30 with acute or convalescent COVID-19. The CDR3: CASSYEGQNSPLHF. DNA for the CDR3: TGTGCCAGCAGTTACGAGGGACAGAATTCACCCCTCCACTTT.